The 9 T cell receptor beta chains given below trace back to one sample, sequenced in a study of cytomegalovirus exposure and HLA in healthy donors. The PCR made use of 60 Vbeta and 13 Jbeta primers. The repertoire was sequenced with immunoSEQ multiplex PCR; TCRdb's copy has only in-frame clones and lacks some. The sample carries roughly 180,000 clones, around 76% recorded once. The specimen was PBMCs. The receptor set was obtained from a woman in her twenties or thirties in good health and CMV-seropositive.

The chain has TRBV6-4 and TRBJ1-2; perhaps TRBD1 as D (5 bases). The length of the CDR3 is 13 residues. Trimming cost V 0 bases and J 6 bases, with 8 bases left between them. CDR1 and CDR2 from the germline V gene are MRHNA and SNTAGT. CDR3 amino acids: CASSDSGGNGYTF. CDR3 DNA sequence: TGTGCCAGCAGTGACTCTGGGGGGAATGGCTACACCTTC.

This clone is a singleton in its sample. V and J are TRBV9 and TRBJ2-1; 15 positions agree with TRBD2. From germline, CDR1 is SGDLS and CDR2 YYNGEE. Trimming removed 2 bases from V and 8 bases from J; junction bases left unmatched: 5. CDR3 size: 16 residues. The CDR3 protein is CASSVRTSGGAYEQFF. In DNA, the CDR3 is TGTGCCAGCAGCGTCCGGACTAGCGGGGGGGCCTATGAGCAGTTCTTC. The full variable domain, in which reference TRBV9 and TRBJ2-1 provide the parts outside the CDR3, is DSGVTQTPKHLITATGQRVTLRCSPRSGDLSVYWYQQSLDQGLQFLIQYYNGEERAKGNILERFSAQQFPDLHSELNLSSLELGDSALYFCASSVRTSGGAYEQFFGPGTRLTVL.

This chain joins TRBV7-2 and TRBJ1-5; D perhaps matches TRBD1 (6 bases). V lost 2 bases and J 4 bases, leaving 12 bases between the germline ends. CDR3 length equals 15 residues. Per the germline V gene, CDR1 is SGHTA and CDR2 is FQGNSA. In DNA, the CDR3 is TGTGCCAGCAGCTTAAGGCAGGGGCCAAATCAGCCCCAGCATTTT. Protein: CASSLRQGPNQPQHF. The full variable domain, with the rest looked up from reference TRBV7-2 and TRBJ1-5, is GAGVSQSPSNKVTEKGKDVELRCDPISGHTALYWYRQSLGQGLEFLIYFQGNSAPDKSGLPSDRFSAERTGGSVSTLTIQRTQQEDSAVYLCASSLRQGPNQPQHFGDGTRLSIL.

The gene calls are TRBV6-5 and TRBJ2-2; TRBD1 aligns across 11 bases. The germline V gene has CDR1 MNHEY and CDR2 SVGAGI. This CDR3 is 15 amino acids long. V shed 6 bases and J 5 bases; nucleotides not matched to a gene: 5. CDR3 DNA sequence: TGTGCCAGCAGCTCCGGGACAGGGGGGACCGGGGAGCTGTTTTTT. This translates into CASSSGTGGTGELFF.

The V gene is TRBV25-1, the J gene TRBJ2-2, with 7 bases fitting TRBD1. This CDR3 has 18 residues. Germline loops: CDR1 MGHDK, CDR2 SYGVNS. V dropped 10 bases and J dropped 0; count of bases not matched to a gene: 17. The CDR3 nucleotides are TGTGCCACCAATACCGCAGGACCCGGGACAGCGAACACCGGGGAGCTGTTTTTT. This translates into CATNTAGPGTANTGELFF.

This clone appeared a few times. The CDR3 spells CASSQGQVSRKFF. CDR3 nucleotide sequence: TGTGCCAGCAGCCAAGGACAGGTCTCCAGGAAGTTCTTC. The chain uses TRBV28 and TRBJ2-1; 7 positions match TRBD1. The J segment lost 14 bases and the V segment lost 6 bases, leaving 13 bases of the junction unmatched. This CDR3 spans 13 amino acids. Germline V lookup: CDR1 MDHEN, CDR2 SYDVKM.

V and J are TRBV19 and TRBJ2-1; D remains unclear. The V end lost 3 bases, the J end lost 0 bases, and 6 bases lay between the germline ends. CDR1 LNHDA and CDR2 SQIVND come from the germline V gene (reference sequence). The CDR3 has 14 amino acids. The CDR3 reads CASSIPSSYNEQFF. The CDR3 DNA follows: TGTGCCAGTAGTATCCCTAGCTCCTACAATGAGCAGTTCTTC.

This rearrangement joins TRBV7-2 to TRBJ1-4; D not certain. The V gene lost 2 bases and the J gene lost 8 bases, with 12 bases spanning the gap. The length of the CDR3 is 14 residues. In germline, CDR1 is SGHTA, CDR2 FQGNSA. Here the CDR3 DNA reads TGTGCCAGCAGCTTAATGGGCCGCGGGGAAAAACTGTTTTTT. This sequence encodes CASSLMGRGEKLFF.

V and J are TRBV4-1 and TRBJ2-2; 7 positions match TRBD2. Per the germline V gene, CDR1 is MGHRA and CDR2 is YSYEKL. The V segment lost 1 base and the J segment 3 bases; nucleotides outside the gene matches: 11. This CDR3 region has 18 residues. The CDR3 DNA follows: TGCGCCAGCAGCCAAGTCAAGAGGGCTAGCGGATACACCGGGGAGCTGTTTTTT. This sequence encodes CASSQVKRASGYTGELFF.